This is a list of T cell receptor beta chains from one sample in a study of blood T cell repertoires in COVID-19. Data came from immunoSEQ multiplex PCR; TCRdb stores just in-frame clones and leaves some out. Seen here are about 81,000 clones, more than 80% observed once, and the top ten hold roughly 14%. The sequenced material came from peripheral blood. The receptors stem from a human donor in a cohort sampled during active COVID-19. Each CDR3 is given with its conserved first and last residue. Fields, in order: D gene, V gene, J gene, CDR3 protein, CDR3 DNA. A D gene is named only where the DNA matches it firmly.

NA	TRBV19	TRBJ2-7	CASSLRQGFAEQYF	TGTGCCAGTAGTCTCCGCCAGGGGTTCGCCGAGCAGTACTTC
TRBD1	TRBV18	TRBJ2-3	CASSPRTGSTDTQYF	TGTGCCAGCTCACCGAGGACAGGGTCCACAGATACGCAGTATTTT
TRBD2	TRBV9	TRBJ2-3	CASSVTSGGFGTDTQYF	TGTGCCAGCAGCGTAACTAGCGGGGGATTTGGCACAGATACGCAGTATTTT
NA	TRBV3-1/TRBV3-2	TRBJ2-3	CASMGHSNPDTQYF	TGTGCCAGCATGGGACACTCGAACCCAGATACGCAGTATTTT
NA	TRBV5-1	TRBJ1-1	CASSPQGGDTEAFF	TGCGCCAGCAGCCCCCAAGGCGGGGACACTGAAGCTTTCTTT
TRBD1	TRBV7-3	TRBJ2-3	CASSRDRGSRAQYF	TGTGCCAGCAGCCGGGACAGGGGGTCAAGGGCGCAGTATTTT
NA	TRBV5-8	TRBJ1-2	CASSLERQLLNYGYTF	TGTGCCAGCAGCTTGGAACGACAGCTACTTAACTATGGCTACACCTTC
NA	TRBV12-3/TRBV12-4	TRBJ1-2	CASSLKRGYGYTF	TGTGCCAGCAGTTTAAAAAGGGGCTATGGCTACACCTTC
TRBD1	TRBV6-5	TRBJ2-7	CASGRQGASYEQYF	TGTGCCAGCGGTAGACAGGGGGCCTCCTACGAGCAGTACTTC
NA	TRBV9	TRBJ2-2	CASSVDRGTAGELFF	TGTGCCAGCAGCGTAGACCGGGGGACGGCCGGGGAGCTGTTTTTT
TRBD2	TRBV19	TRBJ2-6	CASSTGLAGRSSGANVLTF	TGTGCCAGTAGTACGGGACTAGCGGGTAGGAGCTCTGGGGCCAACGTCCTGACTTTC
TRBD1	TRBV19	TRBJ1-1	CASSIGPRLRDSLNTEAFF	TGTGCCAGTAGTATCGGGCCCCGCCTCCGGGACAGCCTGAACACTGAAGCTTTCTTT
TRBD2	TRBV27	TRBJ2-7	CASSLSGEGTYEQYF	TGTGCCAGCAGTTTATCAGGGGAGGGAACCTACGAGCAGTACTTC
TRBD2	TRBV2	TRBJ2-5	CASSGTRQETQYF	TGTGCCAGCAGTGGGACTAGGCAAGAGACCCAGTACTTC